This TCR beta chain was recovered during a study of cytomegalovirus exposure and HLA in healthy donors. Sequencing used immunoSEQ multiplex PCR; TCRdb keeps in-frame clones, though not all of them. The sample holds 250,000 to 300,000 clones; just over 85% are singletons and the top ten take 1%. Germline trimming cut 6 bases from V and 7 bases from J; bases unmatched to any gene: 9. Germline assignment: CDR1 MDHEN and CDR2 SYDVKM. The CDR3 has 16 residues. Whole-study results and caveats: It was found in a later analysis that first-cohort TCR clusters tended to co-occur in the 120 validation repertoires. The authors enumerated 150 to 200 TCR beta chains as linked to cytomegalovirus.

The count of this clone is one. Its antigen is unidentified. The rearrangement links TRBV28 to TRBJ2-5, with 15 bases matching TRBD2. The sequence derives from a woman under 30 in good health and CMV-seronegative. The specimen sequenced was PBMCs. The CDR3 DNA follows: TGTGCCAGCAGCCTTGCTAGGACTAGCGGGGGGGCGACCCAGTACTTC. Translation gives CASSLARTSGGATQYF. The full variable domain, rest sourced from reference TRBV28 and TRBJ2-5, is DVKVTQSSRYLVKRTGEKVFLECVQDMDHENMFWYRQDPGLGLRLIYFSYDVKMKEKGDIPEGYSVSREKKERFSLILESASTNQTSMYLCASSLARTSGGATQYFGPGTRLLVL.